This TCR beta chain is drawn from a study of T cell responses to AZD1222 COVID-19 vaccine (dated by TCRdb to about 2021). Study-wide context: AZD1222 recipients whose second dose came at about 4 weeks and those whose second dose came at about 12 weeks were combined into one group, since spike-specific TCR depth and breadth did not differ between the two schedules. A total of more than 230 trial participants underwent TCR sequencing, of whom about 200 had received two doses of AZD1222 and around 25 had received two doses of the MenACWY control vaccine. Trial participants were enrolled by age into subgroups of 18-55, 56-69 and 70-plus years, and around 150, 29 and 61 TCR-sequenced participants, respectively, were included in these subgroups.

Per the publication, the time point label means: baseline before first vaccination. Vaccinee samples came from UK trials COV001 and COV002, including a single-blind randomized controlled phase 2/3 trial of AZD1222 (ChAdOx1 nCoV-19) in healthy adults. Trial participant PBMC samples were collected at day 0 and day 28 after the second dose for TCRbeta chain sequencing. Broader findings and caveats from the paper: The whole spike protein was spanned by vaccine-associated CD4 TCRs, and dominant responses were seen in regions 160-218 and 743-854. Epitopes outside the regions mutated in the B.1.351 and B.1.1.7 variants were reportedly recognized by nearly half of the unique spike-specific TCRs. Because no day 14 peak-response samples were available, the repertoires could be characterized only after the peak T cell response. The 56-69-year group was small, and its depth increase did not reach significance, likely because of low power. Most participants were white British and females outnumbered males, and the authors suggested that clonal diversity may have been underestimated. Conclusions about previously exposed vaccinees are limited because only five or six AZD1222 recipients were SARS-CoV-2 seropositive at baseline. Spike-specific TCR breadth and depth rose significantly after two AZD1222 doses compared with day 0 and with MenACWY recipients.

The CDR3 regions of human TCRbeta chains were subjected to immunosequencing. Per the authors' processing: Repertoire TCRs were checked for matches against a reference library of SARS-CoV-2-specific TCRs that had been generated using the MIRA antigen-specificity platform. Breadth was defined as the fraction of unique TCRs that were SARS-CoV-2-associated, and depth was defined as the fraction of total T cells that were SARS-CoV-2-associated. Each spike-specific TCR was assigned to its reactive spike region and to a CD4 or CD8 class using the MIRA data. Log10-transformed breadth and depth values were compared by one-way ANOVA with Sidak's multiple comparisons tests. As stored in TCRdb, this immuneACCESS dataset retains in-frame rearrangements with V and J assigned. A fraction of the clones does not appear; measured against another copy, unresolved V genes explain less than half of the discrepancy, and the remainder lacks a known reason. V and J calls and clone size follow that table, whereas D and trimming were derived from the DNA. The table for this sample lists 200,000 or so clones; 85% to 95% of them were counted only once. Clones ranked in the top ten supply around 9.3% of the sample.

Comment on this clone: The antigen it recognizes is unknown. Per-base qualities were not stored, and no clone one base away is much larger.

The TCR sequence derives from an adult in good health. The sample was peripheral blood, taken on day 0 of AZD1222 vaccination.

The nucleotide sequence reads TGTGCCAGCTCACCACGAGGCTCGGGGGGAAACACCATATATTTT. Its protein product is CASSPRGSGGNTIYF. The chain links TRBV18 with TRBJ1-3; the D gene assignment is ambiguous. V lost 1 base and J lost 4 bases; the stretch between them is 11 bases long. Spanning cysteine to phenylalanine, the CDR3 consists of 15 amino acids. The kept DNA is CDR3 alone, 45 bases in frame from the first base. The germline V gene supplies CDR1 KGHSH and CDR2 LQKENI.